The present TCR beta chain was sequenced within a study of T-cell reconstitution after alpha-beta-depleted transplantation in children. At least ten counts were recorded for this clonotype. During its preparation, the TCRbeta library received unique molecular identifiers. Each CDR3 protein gets one entry after TCRdb re-called the PCR reads with MiXCR. The data contain some 350,000 distinct CDR3 sequences, about 9.4% of them singletons. CDR1 and CDR2 from the germline V gene are ENHRY and SYGVKD. This CDR3 has 12 amino acids. V gave up 8 bases and J gave up 0 bases, with 8 bases separating them. This TCR was recovered from a human donor who donated a stem cell graft to a child with acute lymphoblastic leukemia. The J gene is TRBJ2-7, the V gene TRBV10-3, with a weak D call TRBD1 (5 bases). The specimen comprised PBMCs from the stem cell graft donor, sampled from the stem cell graft. Here the CDR3 reads CAISDSSYEQYF. DNA of the CDR3: TGTGCCATCTCAGACAGCTCCTACGAGCAGTACTTC.